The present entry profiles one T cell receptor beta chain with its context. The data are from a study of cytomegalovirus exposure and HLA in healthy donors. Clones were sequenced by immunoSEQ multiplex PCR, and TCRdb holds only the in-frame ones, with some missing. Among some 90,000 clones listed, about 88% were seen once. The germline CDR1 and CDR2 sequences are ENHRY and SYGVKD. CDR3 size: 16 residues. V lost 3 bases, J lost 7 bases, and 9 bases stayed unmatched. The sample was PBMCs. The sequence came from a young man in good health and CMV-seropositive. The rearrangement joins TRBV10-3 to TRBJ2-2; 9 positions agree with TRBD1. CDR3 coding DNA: TGTGCCATCAGTGAAAACAGGGGGCCTCTGGGCGGGGAGCTGTTTTTT. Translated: CAISENRGPLGGELFF.